The 25 T cell receptor beta chains presented below share a single source sample, sequenced in a study of Ad26.COV2.S vaccination and SARS-CoV-2 variants. TCRdb's copy holds only in-frame clones and misses some; the assay was immunoSEQ multiplex PCR. Of about 350,000 clones in the sample, approximately 81% were seen once. Treatment reported: around 19 received Ad26.COV2.S at low or high dose, single or two shots; 5 received placebo; per-sample allocation not given. Sampling was performed 63 days after the first vaccine or placebo injection. The sequencing here drew on peripheral blood, taken in a trial of Ad26.COV2.S vaccine versus placebo. The receptors stem from a person aged 18-60 years who received the Ad26.COV2.S COVID-19 vaccine or a placebo.

The chain carries TRBV3-1 (or the pseudogene TRBV3-2) and TRBJ2-5; possible D gene TRBD1, 5 bases. V lost 6 bases, J lost 2 bases, and 10 bases lay in between. CDR3 length equals 13 residues. CDR1 and CDR2 (germline): LGHDT, YNNKEL (reference sequence). Here the CDR3 reads CASSPTEQETQYF. Here the CDR3 DNA reads TGTGCCAGCAGTCCGACAGAACAAGAGACCCAGTACTTC.

V gene TRBV27 combines with J gene TRBJ2-3; D call uncertain. The CDR3 has 12 amino acids. Germline V CDR1 and CDR2: MNHEY, SMNVEV (reference sequence). Deletions cut 3 bases from V and 4 bases from J, with 5 bases between. The CDR3 coding sequence is TGTGCCAGCAGTTTCCCGTCAGATACGCAGTATTTT. It yields the protein CASSFPSDTQYF.

On this clone: The sample has other DNA sequences that encode this CDR3 too. The CDR3: CASSPSTGPSGNTIYF. The CDR3, as DNA: TGTGCCAGCTCACCATCGACAGGGCCCTCTGGAAACACCATATATTTT. The gene calls are TRBV18 and TRBJ1-3; 7 bases are a match to TRBD1. The CDR3 loop spans 16 amino acids. The trim removed 2 bases at V and 0 bases at J, leaving 4 bases unmatched. Germline values: CDR1 KGHSH, CDR2 LQKENI.

The chain is built from TRBV10-2 and TRBJ2-1; TRBD1 matches 11 bases. The CDR3 contains 18 residues. With V trimmed by 10 bases and J by 0 bases, 14 bases remained unmatched. CDR1 WSHSY and CDR2 SAAADI come from the germline V gene. CDR3 sequence reads: CATGTGGLGGSSYNEQFF. The CDR3 coding sequence is TGCGCCACCGGGACAGGGGGGCTAGGTGGAAGCTCCTACAATGAGCAGTTCTTC.

The J gene is TRBJ2-7, the V gene TRBV27; the D gene is possibly TRBD2 (5 bases). Germline V gene sequence: CDR1 MNHEY, CDR2 SMNVEV (reference sequence). The CDR3 is made up of 16 amino acids. Trimming removed 2 bases from V and 4 bases from J, with 18 bases in between. This chain's CDR3 is CASSLAGGELPYEQYF. The CDR3 DNA is TGTGCCAGCAGTTTAGCTGGTGGGGAGTTACCTTACGAGCAGTACTTC.

The chain has TRBV5-4 and TRBJ2-5; 8 bases align to TRBD1. The germline V gene has CDR1 SGHNT and CDR2 YYREEE (reference sequence). V shed 4 bases and J 5 bases; nucleotides not matched to a gene: 7. This CDR3 spans 14 amino acids. The CDR3 DNA is TGTGCCAGCAGCACGGACAGGGATTTCGAGACCCAGTACTTC. Translating it yields CASSTDRDFETQYF.

This chain uses TRBV6-5 with TRBJ2-1; D is ambiguous. CDR3 length equals 12 residues. With 6 bases removed from V and 7 bases from J, the gap between germline ends came to 10 bases. Looked up from germline, CDR1 is MNHEY and CDR2 is SVGAGI. CDR3 bases: TGTGCCAGCAGATCCCGGTGGAATGAGCAGTTCTTC. Protein product: CASRSRWNEQFF.

V gene TRBV14 combines with J gene TRBJ2-5; no clear D gene. CDR1 and CDR2 from the germline V gene are SGHDN and FVKESK. Trimming stripped 0 bases from V and 0 bases from J, with 14 bases between. This CDR3 spans 17 amino acids. Here the CDR3 DNA reads TGTGCCAGCAGCCAAGATGCTCGAGTAACGTACCAAGAGACCCAGTACTTC. Its protein is CASSQDARVTYQETQYF.

This clone appeared once. This chain joins TRBV27 and TRBJ2-3; D may be TRBD2 (7 bases). CDR1 and CDR2 (germline): MNHEY, SMNVEV (reference sequence). Trimming took 6 bases from V and 2 from J, leaving 12 bases between them. There are 14 residues in the CDR3. The DNA for the CDR3 is TGTGCCAGCAGGAGGGGGGGGCTCACAGATACGCAGTATTTT. This encodes CASRRGGLTDTQYF.

The rearrangement joins TRBV19 to TRBJ2-7, with 9 bases aligning to TRBD2. The CDR3 is 15 residues long. With 1 base clipped from V and 2 bases from J, the junction kept 3 bases outside the gene matches. Per germline, CDR1 LNHDA and CDR2 SQIVND (reference sequence). The CDR3 bases are TGTGCCAGTAGTATAGGTGGCGGGGGGGCCTACGAGCAGTACTTC. Translated: CASSIGGGGAYEQYF.

The chain links TRBV6-2 or TRBV6-3 to TRBJ2-7; TRBD2 matches at 10 bases. Per the germline V gene, CDR1 is MNHEY and CDR2 is SVGEGT. The J segment lost 0 bases and the V segment lost 6 bases, leaving 5 bases of the junction unmatched. The CDR3 runs to 15 residues. The chain's CDR3 is CASSSTSGVSYEQYF. CDR3 DNA sequence: TGTGCCAGCAGCTCAACTAGCGGGGTCTCCTACGAGCAGTACTTC.

In DNA, the CDR3 is TGTGCCAGCAGTGAGGGAAGAAACGAGCAGTACTTC. It is translated as CASSEGRNEQYF. V gene TRBV2 combines with J gene TRBJ2-7; D unclear. The CDR3 contains 12 residues. In germline, CDR1 is SNHLY, CDR2 FYNNEI. The V and J ends lost 3 bases and 5 bases respectively, with 8 bases between them.

The V gene is TRBV7-9, the J gene TRBJ2-5; 10 nucleotides match TRBD2. CDR1 and CDR2 from the germline V gene are SEHNR and FQNEAQ (reference sequence). This CDR3 contains 17 residues. J lost 4 bases, V lost 0 bases, and 8 bases had no gene match. The CDR3 bases are TGTGCCAGCAGCTTAGCCCCTAGCGGGGGTTTTGGAGAGACCCAGTACTTC. This encodes CASSLAPSGGFGETQYF.

This clone is a singleton in its sample. This chain connects TRBV25-1 to TRBJ1-1, with 8 nucleotides matching TRBD1. Per the germline V gene, CDR1 is MGHDK and CDR2 is SYGVNS. This CDR3 comprises 14 residues. Losses at the gene ends were 7 bases for V and 1 base for J; bases not matched to a gene: 5. The CDR3 DNA follows: TGTGCCAGCACCCCGGGACAGGCGAACACTGAAGCTTTCTTT. It is translated as CASTPGQANTEAFF.

This clone turned up a few times. J is TRBJ1-5 and V is TRBV19; D is undetermined. V was clipped by 3 bases and J by 7 bases, with 7 bases between them. CDR3 length equals 12 residues. The germline V gene has CDR1 LNHDA and CDR2 SQIVND (reference sequence). The CDR3: CASSILTQPQHF. The DNA for the CDR3 is TGTGCCAGTAGTATTTTGACCCAGCCCCAGCATTTT.

The chain is built from TRBV6-5 and TRBJ1-2, with a tentative D call TRBD1 (5 bases). CDR3 length: 12 amino acids. Germline lookup yields CDR1 MNHEY and CDR2 SVGAGI. Deletions cut 7 bases from V and 7 bases from J, with 13 bases between. This CDR3 is CASTKGPSGYTF. CDR3 DNA: TGTGCCAGCACCAAGGGACCGTCTGGCTACACCTTC.

V usage is TRBV19 and J usage is TRBJ2-5; D ambiguous. Germline V gene data show CDR1 as LNHDA and CDR2 as SQIVND (reference sequence). There are 14 residues in the CDR3. Trimming removed 5 bases from V and 6 bases from J, with 16 bases in between. This chain's CDR3 is CASSVLLKDQTQYF. CDR3 nucleotides: TGTGCCAGTAGTGTGCTACTAAAAGACCAGACCCAGTACTTC.

This chain joins TRBV13 and TRBJ2-7; no definite D call. V dropped 4 bases and J dropped 4 bases, with 5 bases sitting between them. The CDR3 totals 11 residues. Germline-derived CDR1 and CDR2 are PRHDT and FYEKMQ (reference sequence). CDR3 DNA sequence: TGTGCCAGCAGCTCCCTTTACGAGCAGTACTTC. It is translated as CASSSLYEQYF.

This chain joins TRBV7-8 and TRBJ1-4; the D gene is possibly TRBD1 (5 bases). This CDR3 is 16 amino acids long. The V and J ends lost 5 bases and 5 bases respectively, with 18 bases between them. CDR1 and CDR2 from the germline V gene are SGHVS and FQNEAQ. CDR3 in amino acids: CASSLSSGGGNEKLFF. CDR3 bases: TGTGCCAGCAGCCTTTCATCAGGTGGGGGGAATGAAAAACTGTTTTTT.

The gene calls are TRBV7-2 and TRBJ2-4; no definite D call. CDR1 and CDR2 (germline): SGHTA, FQGNSA. The V and J ends lost 6 bases and 2 bases respectively, with 11 bases between them. There are 14 residues in the CDR3. CDR3 loop: CASSPGPTKNIQYF. The CDR3 bases are TGTGCCAGCAGTCCCGGACCTACCAAAAACATTCAGTACTTC. Drawing the rest from reference TRBV7-2 and TRBJ2-4, the complete variable domain is GAGVSQSPSNKVTEKGKDVELRCDPISGHTALYWYRQSLGQGLEFLIYFQGNSAPDKSGLPSDRFSAERTGGSVSTLTIQRTQQEDSAVYLCASSPGPTKNIQYFGAGTRLSVL.

This chain connects TRBV29-1 to TRBJ1-2; the D is unclear. The CDR3 sequence is 11 residues long. V gave up 4 bases and J gave up 5 bases, with 8 bases separating them. Germline assignment: CDR1 SQVTM and CDR2 ANQGSEA. This CDR3 is CSVVRLYGYTF. As DNA, the CDR3 is TGCAGCGTTGTGAGGTTGTATGGCTACACCTTC.

The V and J genes are TRBV6-5 and TRBJ2-1; 8 nucleotides align to TRBD2. V trimming: 2 bases; J trimming: 8 bases; junction bases outside the gene matches: 11. Germline V gene sequence: CDR1 MNHEY, CDR2 SVGAGI. The CDR3 runs to 16 residues. The CDR3 reads CASSYRTSHPSDEQFF. The CDR3 DNA follows: TGTGCCAGCAGTTACCGGACTAGCCATCCCTCCGATGAGCAGTTCTTC.

The sample holds one count of this clone. The chain links TRBV18 to TRBJ2-3; D perhaps matches TRBD2 (5 bases). Trimming stripped 3 bases from V and 0 bases from J, with 13 bases between. The CDR3 consists of 16 residues. The germline gives CDR1 KGHSH, CDR2 LQKENI. The CDR3 sequence: CASSPTRPGSTDTQYF. CDR3 DNA sequence: TGTGCCAGCTCACCTACTAGGCCCGGGAGCACAGATACGCAGTATTTT.

The chain couples TRBV18 to TRBJ2-2; TRBD1 aligns across 7 bases. Germline V gives CDR1 KGHSH, CDR2 LQKENI. J lost 15 bases, V lost 3 bases, and 10 bases had no gene match. The CDR3 length is 13 residues. The CDR3 loop is CASSPEQGFNLFF. The CDR3 nucleotides read TGTGCCAGCTCACCGGAACAGGGGTTTAACTTGTTTTTT.

The chain uses TRBV11-2 and TRBJ2-5, with 7 bases fitting TRBD1. V was clipped by 2 bases and J by 5 bases; unmatched bases: 5. The CDR3 runs to 14 residues. The germline V gene encodes CDR1 SGHAT and CDR2 FQNNGV. The chain's CDR3 is CASSLSTGRETQYF. As DNA, the CDR3 is TGTGCCAGCAGCTTATCGACAGGGCGGGAGACCCAGTACTTC.